This TCR beta chain was captured by sequencing in a study of blood T cell repertoires in COVID-19 (dated by TCRdb to the early 2020s). Regarding the complete study: Collaborator samples came from the United States, Italy and Spain and covered acute and convalescent phases of COVID-19. The repertoires were released in a freely available public database intended as a resource for research on the immune response to SARS-CoV-2. HLA class I and class II types, where available, came from metadata supplied by the sample provider rather than from assay-based typing. The material from the prospective study consisted of cDNA or gDNA derived from T cells, B-cell-depleted T cells, or PBMCs. The samples were drawn from two sources: the first 160 participants of the ongoing ImmuneRACE study, and 950 to 1,500 subjects contributed by 6 global collaborators. The sample metadata nearly always contained a de-identified subject ID, COVID-19 status, age in years and sex. Deeply sampled blood TCRbeta repertoires from subjects exposed to, actively infected with, or recovered from COVID-19 were included in the dataset.

Comments on this clone: Its antigen has not been determined. The input lacks base qualities; no much larger clone sits a single base away.

Overall study outcomes, separate from this receptor: The amount of clinical and demographic metadata varied by source and participant and was provided uncurated.

TCRbeta CDR3 regions were amplified from genomic DNA using the immunoSEQ Assay, a bias-controlled multiplex PCR. The authors' analysis ran thus. Within the assay, amplification of reference gene primers was used to estimate how many nucleated cells each sample contained. To quantify the absolute abundance of each unique TCRbeta CDR3 rearrangement, sequence reads were collapsed and filtered. Productive Simpson clonality was computed per sample as the square root of Simpson's diversity index over productive rearrangements. This immuneACCESS table, as held by TCRdb, lists in-frame sequences with V and J called but not all clones. Of the missing ones, under half trace to an unresolved V gene in checked studies; the others have no known cause. Clonal size and the V and J genes are those of that table, whereas D and trimming came from the DNA. This sample holds around 60,000 clones; 70% to 85% were observed only once. The ten most abundant clones make up more than 5% of the sample.

Spanning cysteine to phenylalanine, the CDR3 consists of 14 amino acids. CDR3 DNA only is kept here, 42 bases in frame from base 1. CDR1 is given as SGHRS and CDR2 as YFSETQ, both from the germline V gene. V and J are truncated by 0 bases and 4 bases respectively, leaving an intervening sequence of 8 bases. Whole blood was collected in K2EDTA tubes by collaborating institutions according to the institutions' own protocols. For TCRbeta analysis, collaborator samples were shipped as frozen whole blood, as isolated PBMCs, or as DNA extracted from either sample type. The sequencing input was peripheral blood. The rearrangement combines TRBV5-1 with TRBJ1-5, with the D gene uncertain. The sequence was obtained from an older woman with acute or convalescent COVID-19. The CDR3 region reads CASSLGLPNQPQHF. The nucleotides read TGCGCCAGCAGCTTGGGACTCCCAAATCAGCCCCAGCATTTT.